This record covers a single TCR beta chain. Its antigen target is currently unknown. No base-level quality is on record; no much larger clone is a single base apart. This record comes from a study of blood T cells in healthy people across ages (dated by TCRdb to 2013 to 2016). Study-wide context: In model experiments, roughly one uniquely barcoded TCR beta cDNA molecule per two T cells was captured by template switching. The study measured age-related changes in TCR beta repertoire diversity using deep sequencing normalized with unique cDNA molecular identifiers. Donors were grouped into four age groups: young (average roughly 15 years), middle-aged (about 40), aged (approximately 67) and long-lived (82). To avoid experimental bias, donors of different ages were randomly spread across the sequencing lanes. The study analyzed two additional independent replicas of 1 million unique cDNA reads from the same blood draw for two donors, one aged 18 to 30 and one aged 80 or older.

General study outcomes and caveats: Compared with the aged group, the long-lived group had more naive CD4+ T cells, fewer expanded clones and increased TCR diversity, suggesting age selection. Because the CMV infection status of the donors was unknown, age-related changes in expanded clonotypes may potentially have been confounded. Because profiling used bulk unsorted PBMCs, naive and antigen-experienced compartments could not be compared conclusively. Estimates of total diversity from one million sequenced T cells were regarded as lower bounds and underestimates. As age increased, observed TCR beta diversity per million T cells dropped in a roughly linear way, and a significant reduction was already evident by age 40. A strong correlation was found between observed TCR beta diversity and the percentage of naive T cells measured by flow cytometry.

From cysteine to phenylalanine, the CDR3 is 15 amino acids long. Only the CDR3 part of the read is kept: 45 bases, read in frame from the first base. The germline V and J ends show losses of 1 base and 11 bases respectively, and no gene match explains 9 bases of the junction. Looking up the germline V gene yields CDR1 KGHSH and CDR2 LQKENI. The approximately 40 donors, aged about 6 to 100 years, were systemically healthy Caucasian individuals from Russia. Each donor gave approximately 10 milliliters of peripheral blood, collected into EDTA-treated Vacutainer tubes. PBMCs were isolated by Ficoll-Paque density-gradient centrifugation, with at least 6 million obtained per sample. Total RNA, at least 6 micrograms per sample, was extracted from PBMCs with Trizol reagent. For every donor, an aliquot of PBMCs went through flow cytometry to measure the percentages of naive CD45RAhigh/CD27high T cells. Receptor amplification or capture employed 5' RACE. TCRdb names Illumina HiSeq 2500 as the instrument used. A second PCR of 7 to 11 cycles was performed with a sample-barcoded 5' primer and a J-beta primer mix. A unique molecular identifier was introduced onto each TCR beta cDNA molecule by a template-switch 5' adaptor carrying 12 random nucleotides. At least 3 million CDR3-containing paired-end reads were obtained from each sample. All of the RNA was converted into first-strand cDNA using the Mint cDNA synthesis kit, with a TRBC-specific oligonucleotide serving as the primer. After uracil-DNA glycosylase treatment, a first 18-cycle PCR used universal primers M1SS and BC2_uni_R on all cDNA. Turning to the authors' computational methods: For normalization, 1 million high-quality reads were randomly selected from each sample, with every read carrying a distinct molecular identifier. Reads sharing molecular identifiers were discarded rather than binned into consensus sequences. MiTCR, run with a Q25 quality threshold and the strictest error-elimination algorithm, handled CDR3 identification, clonotype clustering and error correction. Lower-bound total TCR beta diversity was estimated with a nonparametric unseen species model using Euler transformation. The public reads were reprocessed in TCRdb via fastp at Q25 and MiXCR, keeping in-frame beta chains. Entries that share a CDR3 protein sequence are merged under the most common genes and DNA. TCRdb, not the original authors, processed these V and J calls. Counted in this sample were around 870,000 distinct CDR3 sequences; 29% of them appeared once. 17% of the sample is in the top ten clones.

The sequencing sample was made of blood. The origin of this receptor is a woman older than 75 in good health. The chain uses TRBV18 and TRBJ2-5; the central 11 bases match TRBD1. DNA sequence: TGTGCCAGCTCACCACAAGGGGACAGGGGGATTGAGCAGTACTTC. The encoded protein is CASSPQGDRGIEQYF.